These 11 T cell receptor beta chains share one sample of origin, sequenced in a study of cytomegalovirus exposure and HLA in healthy donors. Generated by immunoSEQ multiplex PCR, the TCRdb table keeps only in-frame clones and is missing some. The repertoire includes about 200,000 clones, 80% to 90% of them detected once, and around 1.3% sits in the top ten. The sample was PBMCs. The receptors here all came from a woman under 40 in good health and CMV-seronegative.

The J gene is TRBJ1-6, the V gene TRBV7-8; perhaps TRBD1 as D (5 bases). Trimming removed 5 bases at V and 6 bases at J, with 20 bases between. Germline lookup yields CDR1 SGHVS and CDR2 FQNEAQ. CDR3 length: 17 amino acids. DNA of the CDR3: TGTGCCAGCAGCCATCCCAATCCGGGGGTAGGTAATTCACCCCTCCACTTT. Protein: CASSHPNPGVGNSPLHF.

V gene TRBV5-1 combines with J gene TRBJ1-1, with D hard to call. Germline lookup yields CDR1 SGHRS and CDR2 YFSETQ. There are 14 residues in the CDR3. V gave up 4 bases and J gave up 4 bases, with 14 bases separating them. CDR3 DNA sequence: TGCGCCAGCAGCCCACCTAATGGTCCCACTGAAGCTTTCTTT. This translates into CASSPPNGPTEAFF.

The chain employs TRBV9 and TRBJ1-5; D not resolved. The CDR3 loop spans 15 amino acids. Germline assignment: CDR1 SGDLS and CDR2 YYNGEE. Trimming shortened V by 4 bases and J by 1 base, and 12 bases separated the two germline ends. The CDR3 sequence is CASSPSGMSNQPQHF. CDR3 sequence (DNA): TGTGCCAGCAGCCCCTCGGGGATGAGCAATCAGCCCCAGCATTTT.

This clone was detected a few times. The V and J genes are TRBV7-8 and TRBJ2-7; D perhaps matches TRBD2 (6 bases). Germline V gene data show CDR1 as SGHVS and CDR2 as FQNEAQ. The germline V and J ends were trimmed by 3 bases and 7 bases, with 19 bases remaining between them. The CDR3 is made up of 15 amino acids. As DNA, the CDR3 is TGTGCCAGCAGCTTTGGAGTGCGGGGCCCTTTGGAGCAGTACTTC. Amino acids: CASSFGVRGPLEQYF.

This clone came up once. This chain joins TRBV2 and TRBJ2-4; TRBD1 might be the D (5 bases). V was pared by 6 bases and J by 1 base, with 16 bases between. CDR1 and CDR2 (germline): SNHLY, FYNNEI. The CDR3 consists of 16 residues. The CDR3 DNA is TGTGCCAGCAGCCCCACAGGAGACTGGGCCAAAAACATTCAGTACTTC. Translation gives CASSPTGDWAKNIQYF.

This chain uses TRBV29-1 with TRBJ2-1; TRBD1 matches at 7 bases. Germline V gives CDR1 SQVTM, CDR2 ANQGSEA. The CDR3 runs to 14 residues. The V gene end was trimmed by 5 bases and the J gene end by 8 bases; junction bases not matched to a gene: 12. CDR3 sequence (DNA): TGCAGCGTTTTCGGACAGGCCGGGCTGCATGAGCAGTTCTTC. Its translation: CSVFGQAGLHEQFF.

V is TRBV6-5 and J is TRBJ2-1; the match to TRBD2 covers 7 bases. The CDR3 contains 15 residues. J gave up 3 bases and V 7 bases, and 9 bases lay outside the gene matches. The germline CDR1 and CDR2 sequences are MNHEY and SVGAGI. The CDR3 here is CASNGAGADYNEQFF. CDR3 coding DNA: TGTGCCAGCAACGGCGCGGGAGCGGACTACAATGAGCAGTTCTTC.

The chain combines TRBV15 with TRBJ1-2; D perhaps matches TRBD1 (6 bases). Trimming cost V 5 bases and J 2 bases, with 9 bases left between them. The CDR3 length is 13 residues. Germline V CDR1 and CDR2: LNHNV, YYDKDF (reference sequence). This CDR3 is CATSPTGNYGYTF. CDR3 nucleotide sequence: TGTGCCACCAGCCCGACAGGAAACTATGGCTACACCTTC.

In this sample, this clone turned up a few times. The chain is built from TRBV11-2 and TRBJ2-7; no clear D gene. The V end lost 0 bases, the J end lost 3 bases, and 6 bases lay between the germline ends. The CDR3 extends over 13 amino acids. The germline V gene has CDR1 SGHAT and CDR2 FQNNGV. The CDR3 region is CASSLDYRYEQYF. CDR3 coding DNA: TGTGCCAGCAGCTTAGATTATCGCTACGAGCAGTACTTC. The complete variable domain, with remaining parts taken from reference TRBV11-2 and TRBJ2-7, reads EAGVAQSPRYKIIEKRQSVAFWCNPISGHATLYWYQQILGQGPKLLIQFQNNGVVDDSQLPKDRFSAERLKGVDSTLKIQPAKLEDSAVYLCASSLDYRYEQYFGPGTRLTVT.

The chain has TRBV5-1 and TRBJ1-3, with 7 bases that match TRBD1. V was pared by 4 bases and J by 0 bases, with 7 bases of the junction left unmatched. Germline V gene data show CDR1 as SGHRS and CDR2 as YFSETQ. This CDR3 spans 16 amino acids. In nucleotides, the CDR3 is TGCGCCAGCAGCCTTCGGACAGGCCTCTCTGGAAACACCATATATTTT. Translation: CASSLRTGLSGNTIYF.

V is TRBV6-5 and J is TRBJ2-1; 8 nucleotides align to TRBD2. The CDR3 totals 13 residues. From germline, CDR1 is MNHEY and CDR2 SVGAGI. Trimming removed 4 bases from V and 5 bases from J; junction bases left unmatched: 1. CDR3 nucleotides: TGTGCCAGCAGTTTAGCGGGGAACAATGAGCAGTTCTTC. This sequence encodes CASSLAGNNEQFF.